The 29 T cell receptor beta chains listed next were all sequenced from one sample in a study of preoperative IRX-2 immunotherapy in early breast cancer. Documented treatment: preoperative locoregional IRX-2 cytokine immunotherapy. Repertoires were generated with immunoSEQ multiplex PCR, while TCRdb's copy carries only in-frame clones and drops some. The data show some 59,000 clones, with approximately 95% seen just once and under 2% held by the top ten. This material was acquired from a patient treated with IRX-2 immunotherapy. These receptors originate from a human donor with breast cancer.

This clone has only a few counts. The rearrangement joins TRBV19 to TRBJ2-5, with 13 bases that match TRBD2. Germline V lookup: CDR1 LNHDA, CDR2 SQIVND (reference sequence). The V segment lost 6 bases and the J segment 7 bases; nucleotides outside the gene matches: 20. The CDR3 runs to 19 residues. CDR3 in DNA: TGTGCCAGTAGCATTACTAGCGGGGGGGCCTCGTGGGGTTTGGCGACCCAGTACTTC. Residues: CASSITSGGASWGLATQYF.

The chain couples TRBV6-1 to TRBJ2-7; weak D call: TRBD1 (5 bases). From germline, CDR1 is MNHNS and CDR2 SASEGT. V lost 6 bases, J lost 9 bases, and 18 bases lay in between. CDR3 size: 13 residues. CDR3 amino acids: CASSPVAGFGQYF. The CDR3 DNA follows: TGTGCCAGCAGCCCCGTGGCAGGGTTTGGGCAGTACTTC.

This chain uses TRBV18 with TRBJ2-7; D possibly corresponds to TRBD1 (5 bases). The germline CDR1 and CDR2 sequences are KGHSH and LQKENI. Trimming took off 6 bases at V and 0 bases at J, with 18 bases between the two ends. This CDR3 spans 16 amino acids. CDR3 protein: CASSTQGTSPSYEQYF. Here the CDR3 DNA reads TGTGCCAGCTCTACTCAGGGAACCTCACCCTCCTACGAGCAGTACTTC.

The V and J genes are TRBV9 and TRBJ2-7; D might be TRBD1 or TRBD2, each matching 7 bases. Deletions cut 4 bases from V and 3 bases from J, with 14 bases between. The CDR3 spans 14 residues. The germline gives CDR1 SGDLS, CDR2 YYNGEE. The CDR3 protein is CASSPGGDFYEQYF. The CDR3 DNA reads TGTGCCAGCAGCCCAGGGGGGGATTTCTACGAGCAGTACTTC.

The chain couples TRBV13 to TRBJ2-7, with no clear D. V was shortened by 4 bases and J by 4 bases, with 23 bases between the two germline ends. There are 17 residues in the CDR3. Germline lookup yields CDR1 PRHDT and CDR2 FYEKMQ (reference sequence). CDR3: CASSSTLPGTDSYEQYF. CDR3 DNA sequence: TGTGCCAGCAGCTCTACTTTGCCCGGCACAGACTCTTACGAGCAGTACTTC.

This chain connects TRBV18 to TRBJ2-3; D not certain. This CDR3 is 15 amino acids long. V dropped 3 bases and J dropped 1 base, with 11 bases sitting between them. From germline, CDR1 is KGHSH and CDR2 LQKENI. CDR3 sequence (DNA): TGTGCCAGCTCACCCCTCGATAGAGGCACAGATACGCAGTATTTT. As protein: CASSPLDRGTDTQYF.

The J gene is TRBJ2-5, the V gene TRBV27; D may be TRBD2 (6 bases). Germline CDR1 and CDR2: MNHEY and SMNVEV (reference sequence). The CDR3 loop spans 12 amino acids. V dropped 2 bases and J dropped 7 bases, with 8 bases sitting between them. The CDR3: CASSLGRGTQYF. The CDR3 coding sequence is TGTGCCAGCAGTTTAGGGCGGGGGACCCAGTACTTC.

The rearrangement links TRBV29-1 to TRBJ1-1, with 9 bases matching TRBD1. Germline lookup yields CDR1 SQVTM and CDR2 ANQGSEA. V was clipped by 0 bases and J by 0 bases; unmatched bases: 8. This CDR3 comprises 17 residues. CDR3 sequence (DNA): TGCAGCGTTGAAGAACAACCGGGACAGGGACTGAACACTGAAGCTTTCTTT. Translated: CSVEEQPGQGLNTEAFF.

This clone came up once. The V and J genes are TRBV5-4 and TRBJ2-1, with 12 bases lining up with TRBD2. The CDR3 has 15 amino acids. V was pared by 3 bases and J by 5 bases, with 3 bases of the junction left unmatched. In germline, CDR1 is SGHNT, CDR2 YYREEE (reference sequence). CDR3 loop: CASSSRTSGDNEQFF. The CDR3 DNA sequence: TGTGCCAGCAGCTCTCGGACTAGCGGGGACAATGAGCAGTTCTTC.

Only one count was recorded for this clone. The rearrangement uses TRBV7-2 and TRBJ2-7, with TRBD2 identical over 7 bases. The CDR3 length is 14 residues. Trimming at V came to 4 bases and at J to 3 bases, leaving 6 bases not matched to a gene. CDR1 and CDR2 (germline): SGHTA, FQGNSA. In nucleotides, the CDR3 is TGTGCCAGCAGCTCGGGCGGGGGAATCTACGAGCAGTACTTC. It codes for CASSSGGGIYEQYF.

The chain links TRBV28 to TRBJ2-5; D not resolved. The J call is in doubt because the DNA end fits TRBJ2-7 better. This CDR3 has 13 residues. Germline CDR1 is MDHEN and CDR2 is SYDVKM. The chain's CDR3 is CASSLGSRLEQYF. CDR3 in DNA: TGTGCCAGCAGTTTGGGGTCCAGGCTCGAGCAGTACTTC.

This sequence joins TRBV25-1 and TRBJ2-6; D may correspond to TRBD1 or TRBD2 (5 bases each). Deletions cut 2 bases from V and 4 bases from J, with 9 bases between. This CDR3 is built from 15 residues. Per germline, CDR1 MGHDK and CDR2 SYGVNS. Here the CDR3 DNA reads TGTGCCAGCAGTGAAGGGGGTCGAGGGGCCAACGTCCTGACTTTC. Its translation: CASSEGGRGANVLTF. Looking up the rest from reference TRBV25-1 and TRBJ2-6 gives the full variable domain: EADIYQTPRYLVIGTGKKITLECSQTMGHDKMYWYQQDPGMELHLIHYSYGVNSTEKGDLSSESTVSRIRTEHFPLTLESARPSHTSQYLCASSEGGRGANVLTFGAGSRLTVL.

This rearrangement joins TRBV7-9 to TRBJ2-2; 8 nucleotides agree with TRBD1. There are 17 residues in the CDR3. CDR1 is SEHNR and CDR2 is FQNEAQ in the germline V gene (reference sequence). V trimming: 6 bases; J trimming: 1 base; junction bases outside the gene matches: 10. The chain's CDR3 is CASRYGQGIRNTGELFF. The CDR3 DNA reads as TGTGCCAGCAGATATGGACAGGGTATAAGGAACACCGGGGAGCTGTTTTTT.

The chain links TRBV28 to TRBJ2-3; D unresolved. This CDR3 has 16 residues. Between the trimmed V and J ends, which lost 6 bases and 2 bases, there was a span of 18 bases. From germline, CDR1 is MDHEN and CDR2 SYDVKM. The CDR3 nucleotides are TGTGCCAGCAGCCCCGGATTAGTAGCCCTCACAGATACGCAGTATTTT. Residues: CASSPGLVALTDTQYF.

The chain joins TRBV15 to TRBJ1-2, with 8 bases identical to TRBD1. The V segment lost 3 bases and the J segment 4 bases; nucleotides outside the gene matches: 19. CDR1 and CDR2 (germline): LNHNV, YYDKDF (reference sequence). The CDR3 is 19 amino acids. CDR3 nucleotide sequence: TGTGCCACCAGCAGTGGGGGGCGCAGGGGGCTAAGTTCGGGCTATGGCTACACCTTC. Amino acid sequence: CATSSGGRRGLSSGYGYTF. The whole variable domain, remainder taken from reference TRBV15 and TRBJ1-2, is DAMVIQNPRYQVTQFGKPVTLSCSQTLNHNVMYWYQQKSSQAPKLLFHYYDKDFNNEADTPDNFQSRRPNTSFCFLDIRSPGLGDTAMYLCATSSGGRRGLSSGYGYTFGSGTRLTVV.

The rearrangement links TRBV5-1 to TRBJ1-4; maybe TRBD1 (5 bases). The ends were cut back, 7 bases at V and 1 base at J, with 8 bases in the middle. CDR1 SGHRS and CDR2 YFSETQ come from the germline V gene. The CDR3 loop spans 13 amino acids. The CDR3 sequence: CASWGGTNEKLFF. The CDR3 nucleotides read TGCGCCAGCTGGGGGGGAACTAATGAAAAACTGTTTTTT.

This clone was counted between two and nine times. The V call is TRBV2, the J call TRBJ1-1; 10 bases are a match to TRBD1. This CDR3 contains 14 residues. Trimming took 7 bases from V and 2 from J; bases not matched to a gene: 4. CDR1 is SNHLY, CDR2 FYNNEI, per germline. The CDR3 is CASKTGGSNTEAFF. The CDR3 DNA sequence: TGTGCCAGCAAGACAGGGGGCTCCAACACTGAAGCTTTCTTT.

This chain uses TRBV29-1 with TRBJ2-3; 9 nucleotides line up with TRBD2. The CDR3 has 13 residues. Per the germline V gene, CDR1 is SQVTM and CDR2 is ANQGSEA. V shed 2 bases and J 4 bases; nucleotides not matched to a gene: 1. The CDR3 DNA sequence: TGCAGCGTTGAACGCGGGGGGGCAGATACGCAGTATTTT. Protein: CSVERGGADTQYF.

This chain links TRBV2 with TRBJ1-4; no clear D gene. Germline-derived CDR1 and CDR2 are SNHLY and FYNNEI. This CDR3 region has 14 residues. The V gene lost 8 bases and the J gene lost 1 base, with 11 bases spanning the gap. CDR3 residues: CASQRGRTNEKLFF. In DNA form, the CDR3 reads TGTGCCAGCCAGCGTGGACGAACTAATGAAAAACTGTTTTTT.

The V and J genes are TRBV2 and TRBJ1-2, with 9 positions matching TRBD1. Germline-derived CDR1 and CDR2 are SNHLY and FYNNEI. V dropped 3 bases and J dropped 1; count of bases not matched to a gene: 9. The CDR3 consists of 17 residues. CDR3 bases: TGTGCCAGCAGTGATCCGGGACAGGGTGGTGTTAACTATGGCTACACCTTC. It yields the protein CASSDPGQGGVNYGYTF. Looking up the rest from reference TRBV2 and TRBJ1-2 gives the full variable domain: EPEVTQTPSHQVTQMGQEVILRCVPISNHLYFYWYRQILGQKVEFLVSFYNNEISEKSEIFDDQFSVERPDGSNFTLKIRSTKLEDSAMYFCASSDPGQGGVNYGYTFGSGTRLTVV.

The chain is built from TRBV5-4 and TRBJ1-1; a weak D match, TRBD1 (6 bases). CDR1 is SGHNT and CDR2 is YYREEE in the germline V gene (reference sequence). The length of the CDR3 is 15 residues. Trimming removed 0 bases at V and 1 base at J, with 10 bases between. The CDR3 DNA follows: TGTGCCAGCAGCTTGGGGGGGGGCCAGAACACTGAAGCTTTCTTT. It codes for CASSLGGGQNTEAFF.

The rearrangement uses TRBV9 and TRBJ2-7; D is unresolved. The ends were cut back, 4 bases at V and 1 base at J, with 15 bases in the middle. CDR3 length equals 15 residues. The germline gives CDR1 SGDLS, CDR2 YYNGEE. The CDR3 bases are TGTGCCAGCAGCCCGTCCACAGTCCCATCCTACGAGCAGTACTTC. Encoded protein: CASSPSTVPSYEQYF.

The chain is built from TRBV19 and TRBJ2-3; weak D call: TRBD1 (6 bases). CDR1 is LNHDA, CDR2 SQIVND, per germline (reference sequence). The CDR3 is made up of 16 amino acids. V lost 3 bases and J lost 2, with 15 bases in between. CDR3 in DNA: TGTGCCAGTAGTATGGTTGGGGGCCTGCCCACAGATACGCAGTATTTT. Protein product: CASSMVGGLPTDTQYF.

The chain is built from TRBV6-5 and TRBJ2-2; no clear D. Looked up from germline, CDR1 is MNHEY and CDR2 is SVGAGI. The CDR3 is 14 residues long. V was pared by 5 bases and J by 0 bases, with 7 bases between. The CDR3 DNA follows: TGTGCCAGCAGTACGGGTACGAACACCGGGGAGCTGTTTTTT. Amino acid sequence: CASSTGTNTGELFF.

The rearrangement uses TRBV7-6 and TRBJ2-3, with 9 bases that match TRBD2. Germline V lookup: CDR1 SGHVS, CDR2 FNYEAQ. Unmatched junction bases numbered 4, after V lost 1 base and J lost 2 bases. The CDR3 runs to 16 residues. The CDR3 nucleotides read TGTGCCAGCAGCTTAGAAGCGGGAGGTTCCACAGATACGCAGTATTTT. Its protein product is CASSLEAGGSTDTQYF.

V is TRBV14 and J is TRBJ2-7, with D perhaps TRBD1 (6 bases). From germline, CDR1 is SGHDN and CDR2 FVKESK. Trimming removed 1 base from V and 2 bases from J, with 18 bases in between. The CDR3 is 17 residues long. The CDR3 here is CASSQGIHGQRTYEQYF. The CDR3 DNA reads as TGTGCCAGCAGCCAAGGGATTCATGGACAGCGCACCTACGAGCAGTACTTC. Complete variable domain (other parts from reference TRBV14 and TRBJ2-7): EAGVTQFPSHSVIEKGQTVTLRCDPISGHDNLYWYRRVMGKEIKFLLHFVKESKQDESGMPNNRFLAERTGGTYSTLKVQPAELEDSGVYFCASSQGIHGQRTYEQYFGPGTRLTVT.

The chain links TRBV10-3 to TRBJ2-1; 10 bases are a match to TRBD2. Germline V gene lookup returns CDR1 ENHRY and CDR2 SYGVKD. CDR3 length equals 15 residues. The junction had 6 bases not matched to a gene; V was cut back by 3 bases and J by 7 bases. CDR3 in amino acids: CAISDLAGVDNEQFF. The CDR3 nucleotides read TGTGCCATCAGTGACCTAGCGGGAGTGGATAATGAGCAGTTCTTC.

J is TRBJ2-3 and V is TRBV5-1; TRBD1 matches 8 bases. This CDR3 comprises 15 residues. From germline, CDR1 is SGHRS and CDR2 YFSETQ. Trimming removed 4 bases from V and 10 bases from J; junction bases left unmatched: 14. CDR3: CASSLGSGGGDAQYF. In nucleotides, the CDR3 is TGCGCCAGCAGCCTAGGTTCAGGGGGCGGCGACGCGCAGTATTTT.

This rearrangement joins TRBV6-5 to TRBJ2-7; D is unresolved. Deletions cut 5 bases from V and 1 base from J, with 3 bases between. Germline CDR1 MNHEY, CDR2 SVGAGI. This CDR3 is built from 11 residues. CDR3 sequence: CASSASYEQYF. The CDR3 DNA reads as TGTGCCAGCAGTGCGTCCTACGAGCAGTACTTC.